This record concerns one T cell receptor (beta chain) sequence. Its target is unknown. These data are taken from a study of cytomegalovirus exposure and HLA in healthy donors. Study observations and caveats: Despite most TCR sequences being rare, some public TCRs occurred in many donors.

Researchers ran the PCR with 60 Vbeta and 13 Jbeta primers. In the authors' methods: Per a later analysis, the number of unique TCR beta chains was some 75 million, of which 9 million to 14 million were shared. Profiling relied on immunoSEQ multiplex PCR, and the TCRdb table lists in-frame clones only, not all of them. From that table come the V and J calls and clone size; the DNA was used to work out D and trimming. Its table records over 150,000 clones. With 6 bases clipped from V and 2 bases from J, the junction kept 5 bases outside the gene matches. This CDR3 contains 16 residues. The germline CDR1 and CDR2 sequences are MRHNA and SNTAGT. At collection, donors were nominally healthy, but unrecorded immune exposures were probable.

This TCR derives from a boy aged 5-17 years in good health and CMV-seronegative. The source material was PBMCs. The gene calls are TRBV6-4 and TRBJ2-2; 11 bases are a match to TRBD2. CDR3: CASRDLAGGNTGELFF. DNA for the CDR3: TGTGCCAGCAGAGACCTAGCGGGGGGAAACACCGGGGAGCTGTTTTTT.